The 26 T cell receptor beta chains presented below share a single source sample, sequenced in a study of blood T cell repertoires in COVID-19. Repertoires were generated with immunoSEQ multiplex PCR, while TCRdb's copy carries only in-frame clones and drops some. The sample shows roughly 240,000 clones, over 80% of them seen only once. Sequencing was performed on PBMCs or T cells enriched from blood (not recorded which). All receptors come from a man aged 50 or older who had been exposed to COVID-19.

Here the CDR3 reads CASSRTGIRATNEKLFF. Here the CDR3 DNA reads TGTGCCAGCTCACGAACCGGGATAAGGGCAACTAATGAAAAACTGTTTTTT. This rearrangement joins TRBV18 to TRBJ1-4; D is undetermined. This CDR3 region has 17 residues. The germline V gene has CDR1 KGHSH and CDR2 LQKENI. V was pared by 4 bases and J by 0 bases, with 15 bases between.

The chain uses TRBV28 and TRBJ1-1, with unresolved D. Deletions cut 7 bases from V and 0 bases from J, with 12 bases between. Per germline, CDR1 MDHEN and CDR2 SYDVKM. The CDR3 contains 14 residues. DNA of the CDR3: TGTGCCAGCACCGAAAAACAGTTGAACACTGAAGCTTTCTTT. Protein sequence: CASTEKQLNTEAFF.

This chain connects TRBV9 to TRBJ2-1; tentatively, D is TRBD2 (6 bases). Germline CDR1 is SGDLS and CDR2 is YYNGEE. CDR3 length equals 14 residues. Between the trimmed V and J ends, which lost 7 bases and 7 bases, there was a span of 18 bases. The CDR3 DNA is TGTGCCAGCTCGTCTAGCGAGAGTTGGAATGAGCAGTTCTTC. The encoded protein is CASSSSESWNEQFF. The whole variable domain, remainder taken from reference TRBV9 and TRBJ2-1, is DSGVTQTPKHLITATGQRVTLRCSPRSGDLSVYWYQQSLDQGLQFLIQYYNGEERAKGNILERFSAQQFPDLHSELNLSSLELGDSALYFCASSSSESWNEQFFGPGTRLTVL.

J is TRBJ2-1 and V is TRBV6-2 or TRBV6-3; 8 bases fit TRBD1. This CDR3 has 20 amino acids. The V gene end was trimmed by 2 bases and the J gene end by 3 bases; junction bases not matched to a gene: 18. The germline V gene encodes CDR1 MNHEY and CDR2 SVGEGT. The CDR3 sequence: CASSYPPGGVAGRSYNEQFF. The DNA of the CDR3 is TGTGCCAGCAGTTACCCGCCAGGGGGCGTTGCGGGAAGGAGCTACAATGAGCAGTTCTTC.

This clone was picked up one time. The rearrangement uses TRBV19 and TRBJ2-1; 8 bases line up with TRBD1. CDR3 length equals 14 residues. Germline CDR1 LNHDA, CDR2 SQIVND (reference sequence). The V segment lost 3 bases and the J segment 11 bases; nucleotides outside the gene matches: 9. The CDR3 nucleotides are TGTGCCAGTAGTATGAAGAGAACAGGGGGTCAGCAGTTCTTC. Protein sequence: CASSMKRTGGQQFF.

This chain links TRBV9 with TRBJ2-2, with TRBD1 matching 10 bases. Losses at the gene ends were 3 bases for V and 10 bases for J; bases not matched to a gene: 6. Per germline, CDR1 SGDLS and CDR2 YYNGEE. This CDR3 comprises 14 residues. The CDR3 is CASSAGTGVEELFF. DNA of the CDR3: TGTGCCAGCAGCGCCGGGACAGGGGTTGAGGAGCTGTTTTTT.

CDR3 protein: CASSRGGERRFF. In DNA, the CDR3 is TGTGCCAGCTCCCGGGGAGGTGAAAGGAGATTTTTT. The chain has TRBV18 and TRBJ1-4; D is unclear. The CDR3 has 12 residues. In germline, CDR1 is KGHSH, CDR2 LQKENI. V lost 6 bases to trimming and J lost 17 bases, with 19 bases between them.

As regards this clone: Other DNA sequences in the sample encode the same CDR3. J is TRBJ1-5 and V is TRBV12-3 or TRBV12-4; 9 nucleotides match TRBD1. The ends lost 6 bases at V and 4 bases at J; junction bases unmatched: 1. The CDR3 is 13 amino acids. The CDR3 is CASRGTGNQPQHF. CDR3 DNA: TGTGCCAGCAGGGGGACAGGGAATCAGCCCCAGCATTTT.

The chain is built from TRBV2 and TRBJ1-2; a possible D gene is TRBD1 (6 bases). The CDR3 totals 14 residues. Germline loops: CDR1 SNHLY, CDR2 FYNNEI. V was trimmed by 6 bases and J by 4 bases, leaving 15 bases between them. The CDR3 loop is CASRSPGGSYGYTF. For the CDR3, the DNA is TGTGCCAGCAGATCTCCGGGGGGCTCCTATGGCTACACCTTC.

The rearrangement links TRBV5-1 to TRBJ2-5, with D unresolved. Trimming removed 1 base from V and 2 bases from J, with 6 bases in between. This CDR3 has 13 residues. The V gene's germline CDR1 is SGHRS and CDR2 YFSETQ. The DNA for the CDR3 is TGCGCCAGCAGCTTGTTAATTCAAGAGACCCAGTACTTC. Translating it yields CASSLLIQETQYF.

This clone was found once. The gene calls are TRBV10-2 and TRBJ2-1; 7 positions match TRBD1. The V gene end was trimmed by 9 bases and the J gene end by 7 bases; junction bases not matched to a gene: 12. CDR3 length equals 14 residues. Germline-derived CDR1 and CDR2 are WSHSY and SAAADI. The CDR3 DNA is TGCGCCAGTTCAGACAGGGTATTTGTTAATGAGCAGTTCTTC. As protein: CASSDRVFVNEQFF.

The chain has TRBV6-2 or TRBV6-3 and TRBJ1-5; no definite D call. CDR3 length equals 16 residues. V was shortened by 6 bases and J by 2 bases, with 17 bases between the two germline ends. Germline loops: CDR1 MNHEY, CDR2 SVGEGT. CDR3: CASSPIAGVRNQPQHF. DNA of the CDR3: TGTGCCAGCAGCCCTATTGCCGGGGTCCGCAATCAGCCCCAGCATTTT.

The rearrangement uses TRBV11-2 and TRBJ2-7; 9 bases fit TRBD2. The V segment lost 2 bases and the J segment 2 bases; nucleotides outside the gene matches: 7. The germline V gene has CDR1 SGHAT and CDR2 FQNNGV. The CDR3 is 16 residues long. The CDR3 spells CASSLISGGGAYEQYF. The DNA for the CDR3 is TGTGCCAGCAGCTTAATCTCTGGCGGGGGGGCCTACGAGCAGTACTTC.

The rearrangement links TRBV6-1 to TRBJ2-3; 7 nucleotides agree with TRBD2. The CDR3 contains 17 residues. The junction had 10 bases not matched to a gene; V was cut back by 3 bases and J by 1 base. The germline V gene has CDR1 MNHNS and CDR2 SASEGT. CDR3: CASSDTMGRGGTDTQYF. DNA for the CDR3: TGTGCCAGCAGTGACACAATGGGGAGGGGCGGCACAGATACGCAGTATTTT.

This clone has just one count. CDR3 region: CASTPKPRERPLNEQFF. The CDR3 nucleotides read TGTGCCAGCACCCCTAAGCCGCGGGAGAGGCCCCTCAATGAGCAGTTCTTC. The V call is TRBV9, the J call TRBJ2-1, with 7 nucleotides matching TRBD2. Germline trimming cut 6 bases from V and 6 bases from J; bases unmatched to any gene: 18. The CDR3 is 17 amino acids. Germline V lookup: CDR1 SGDLS, CDR2 YYNGEE.

The gene calls are TRBV7-2 and TRBJ2-7, with D possibly TRBD1 on 6 matching bases. The CDR3 contains 14 residues. V dropped 5 bases and J dropped 5 bases, with 16 bases sitting between them. Germline CDR1 is SGHTA and CDR2 is FQGNSA. CDR3 protein: CASSPRRGSDEQYF. The DNA for the CDR3 is TGTGCCAGCAGCCCTCGAAGGGGGAGCGACGAGCAGTACTTC.

This chain uses TRBV11-2 with TRBJ1-6; 8 bases match TRBD1. The CDR3 totals 16 residues. The V segment lost 6 bases and the J segment 4 bases; nucleotides outside the gene matches: 8. Germline V gene data show CDR1 as SGHAT and CDR2 as FQNNGV. Written as DNA, the CDR3 is TGTGCCAGCAGTCATCAGGGGGCTGTATATAATTCACCCCTCCACTTT. It codes for CASSHQGAVYNSPLHF.

This chain joins TRBV5-1 and TRBJ2-1; 8 positions match TRBD2. CDR1 and CDR2 (germline): SGHRS, YFSETQ. This CDR3 is 15 amino acids long. J was trimmed by 2 bases and V by 7 bases; bases with no gene match: 8. The CDR3 region is CASRVAGGAYNEQFF. The CDR3 nucleotides are TGCGCCAGCCGGGTTGCGGGAGGTGCCTACAATGAGCAGTTCTTC.

This chain links TRBV19 with TRBJ1-2; 7 bases fit TRBD1. V shed 5 bases, J shed 12 bases, and the junction held 12 bases outside the gene matches. CDR3 length: 13 amino acids. Germline assignment: CDR1 LNHDA and CDR2 SQIVND (reference sequence). The CDR3 sequence is CASSATGTANNTF. Here the CDR3 DNA reads TGTGCCAGTAGTGCGACCGGGACAGCGAACAACACCTTC.

The chain carries TRBV21-1 and TRBJ2-1; the table's TRBD2 call for D was not verified on the DNA. TRBV21-1 represents a pseudogene. This CDR3 is 15 amino acids long. CDR3 DNA sequence: TGTGCCAGCAGCAATAAGGGACTAGTTTTCGATGAGCAGTTCTTC. Protein product: CASSNKGLVFDEQFF.

The chain recombines TRBV6-4 with TRBJ2-1; 10 bases agree with TRBD1. The CDR3 consists of 14 residues. The V gene's germline CDR1 is MRHNA and CDR2 SNTAGT. The junction had 3 bases not matched to a gene; V was cut back by 8 bases and J by 2 bases. The CDR3 region has the DNA TGTGCCAGCGGACAGGGGGGAACCTACAATGAGCAGTTCTTC. Its translation: CASGQGGTYNEQFF.

The gene calls are TRBV5-1 and TRBJ2-1, with 7 bases fitting TRBD2. Germline V gene data show CDR1 as SGHRS and CDR2 as YFSETQ. The CDR3 sequence is 13 residues long. V was clipped by 3 bases and J by 6 bases; unmatched bases: 3. Written as DNA, the CDR3 is TGCGCCAGCAGCTGGGAGGGGACCAATGAGCAGTTCTTC. This sequence encodes CASSWEGTNEQFF.

This chain connects TRBV7-3 to TRBJ1-2, with TRBD1 identical over 8 bases. CDR3 length: 14 amino acids. CDR1 SGHTA and CDR2 FQGTGA come from the germline V gene. Losses at the gene ends were 6 bases for V and 4 bases for J; bases not matched to a gene: 7. CDR3 nucleotide sequence: TGTGCCAGCAGTTTACAGGGGGTAGGCTATGGCTACACCTTC. It yields the protein CASSLQGVGYGYTF.

The V call is TRBV5-1, the J call TRBJ1-2; D unresolved. This CDR3 has 14 amino acids. Trimming removed 4 bases from V and 7 bases from J, with 17 bases in between. Per germline, CDR1 SGHRS and CDR2 YFSETQ. In DNA, the CDR3 is TGCGCCAGCAGCCTGCCTAGCTCTGGAGGTGGCTACACCTTC. Its translation: CASSLPSSGGGYTF. Using reference TRBV5-1 and TRBJ1-2 for the parts outside the CDR3, the full variable domain is KAGVTQTPRYLIKTRGQQVTLSCSPISGHRSVSWYQQTPGQGLQFLFEYFSETQRNKGNFPGRFSGRQFSNSRSEMNVSTLELGDSALYLCASSLPSSGGGYTFGSGTRLTVV.

V usage is TRBV30 and J usage is TRBJ2-3; 8 bases align to TRBD2. The germline CDR1 and CDR2 sequences are GTSNPN and SVGIG (reference sequence). J lost 5 bases, V lost 0 bases, and 4 bases had no gene match. The CDR3 is 14 residues long. The CDR3 DNA reads TGTGCCTGGAGTGTAAGCGGGGGAGGAGATACGCAGTATTTT. Protein product: CAWSVSGGGDTQYF.

The genes are TRBV9 and TRBJ1-2; TRBD1 aligns across 9 bases. The V segment lost 6 bases and the J segment 7 bases; nucleotides outside the gene matches: 7. The CDR3 spans 13 residues. Germline values: CDR1 SGDLS, CDR2 YYNGEE. The CDR3 loop reads CASTIGTGIGYTF. In DNA form, the CDR3 reads TGTGCCAGCACCATCGGGACAGGGATTGGCTACACCTTC.